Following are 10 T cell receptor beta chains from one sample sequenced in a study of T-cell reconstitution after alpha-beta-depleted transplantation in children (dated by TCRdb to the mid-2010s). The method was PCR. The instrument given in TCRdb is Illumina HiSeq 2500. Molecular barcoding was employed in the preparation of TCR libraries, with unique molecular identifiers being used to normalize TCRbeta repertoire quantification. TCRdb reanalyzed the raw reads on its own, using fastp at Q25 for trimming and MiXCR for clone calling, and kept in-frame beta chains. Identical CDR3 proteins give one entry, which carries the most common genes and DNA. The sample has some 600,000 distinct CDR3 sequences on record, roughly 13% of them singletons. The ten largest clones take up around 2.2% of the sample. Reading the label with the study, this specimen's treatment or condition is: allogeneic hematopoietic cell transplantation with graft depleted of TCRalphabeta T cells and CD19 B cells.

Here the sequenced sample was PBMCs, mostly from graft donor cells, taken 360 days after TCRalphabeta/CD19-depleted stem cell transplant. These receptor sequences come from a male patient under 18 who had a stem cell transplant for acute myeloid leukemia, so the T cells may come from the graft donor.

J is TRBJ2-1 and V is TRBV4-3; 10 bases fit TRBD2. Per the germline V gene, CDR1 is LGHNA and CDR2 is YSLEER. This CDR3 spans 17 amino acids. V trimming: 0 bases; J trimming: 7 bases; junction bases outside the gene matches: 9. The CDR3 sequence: CASSQDLLAGVVNEQFF. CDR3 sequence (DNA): TGCGCCAGCAGCCAAGATCTCCTAGCGGGAGTGGTGAATGAGCAGTTCTTC.

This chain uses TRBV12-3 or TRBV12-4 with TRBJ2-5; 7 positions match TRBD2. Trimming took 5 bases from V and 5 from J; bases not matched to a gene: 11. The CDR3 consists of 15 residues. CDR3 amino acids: CASSLPGREWETQYF. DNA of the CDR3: TGTGCCAGCAGTCTCCCTGGGCGGGAGTGGGAGACCCAGTACTTC.

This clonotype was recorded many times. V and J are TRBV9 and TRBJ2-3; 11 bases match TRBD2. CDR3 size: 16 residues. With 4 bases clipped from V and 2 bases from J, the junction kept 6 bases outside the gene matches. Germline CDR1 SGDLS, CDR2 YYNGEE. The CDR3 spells CASSPGLAAFTDTQYF. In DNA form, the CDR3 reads TGTGCCAGCAGCCCGGGACTAGCGGCCTTCACAGATACGCAGTATTTT.

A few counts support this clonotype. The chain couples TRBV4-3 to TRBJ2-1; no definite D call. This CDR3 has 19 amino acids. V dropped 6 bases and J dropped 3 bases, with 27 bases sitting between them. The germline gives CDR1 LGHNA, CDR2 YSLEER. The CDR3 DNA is TGCGCCAGCAGTAGACTTCCGGACCTGCTGTCGCAAAACTACAATGAGCAGTTCTTC. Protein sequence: CASSRLPDLLSQNYNEQFF.

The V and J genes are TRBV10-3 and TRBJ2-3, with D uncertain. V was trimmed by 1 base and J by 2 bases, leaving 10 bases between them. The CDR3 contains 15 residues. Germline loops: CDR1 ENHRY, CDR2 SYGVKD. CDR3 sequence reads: CAISEYGWITDTQYF. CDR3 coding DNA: TGTGCCATCAGTGAGTACGGTTGGATCACAGATACGCAGTATTTT.

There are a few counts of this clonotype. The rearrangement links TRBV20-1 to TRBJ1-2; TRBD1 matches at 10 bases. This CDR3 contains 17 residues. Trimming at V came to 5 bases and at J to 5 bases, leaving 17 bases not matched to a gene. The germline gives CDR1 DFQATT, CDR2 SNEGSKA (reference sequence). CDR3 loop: CSARFRDRGQGEYGYTF. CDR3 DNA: TGCAGTGCTCGTTTCCGGGACAGGGGTCAGGGGGAGTATGGCTACACCTTC.

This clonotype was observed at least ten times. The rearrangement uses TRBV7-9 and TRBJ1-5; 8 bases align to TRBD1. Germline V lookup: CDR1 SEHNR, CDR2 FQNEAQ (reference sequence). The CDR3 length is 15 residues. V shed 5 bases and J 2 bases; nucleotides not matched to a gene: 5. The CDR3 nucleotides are TGTGCCAGCAGCCAACAGGGGGGAGGCAATCAGCCCCAGCATTTT. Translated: CASSQQGGGNQPQHF.

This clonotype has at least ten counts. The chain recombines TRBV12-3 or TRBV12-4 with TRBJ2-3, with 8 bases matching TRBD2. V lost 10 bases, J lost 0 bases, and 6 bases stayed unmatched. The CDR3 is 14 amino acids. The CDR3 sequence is CATSGLGSTDTQYF. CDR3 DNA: TGTGCCACTTCGGGACTAGGGAGCACAGATACGCAGTATTTT.

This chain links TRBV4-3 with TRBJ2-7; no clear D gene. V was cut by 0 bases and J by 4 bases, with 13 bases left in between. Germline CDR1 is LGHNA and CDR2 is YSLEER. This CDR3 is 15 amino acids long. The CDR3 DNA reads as TGCGCCAGCAGCCAAGATGACGGACGATTATACGAGCAGTACTTC. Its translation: CASSQDDGRLYEQYF.

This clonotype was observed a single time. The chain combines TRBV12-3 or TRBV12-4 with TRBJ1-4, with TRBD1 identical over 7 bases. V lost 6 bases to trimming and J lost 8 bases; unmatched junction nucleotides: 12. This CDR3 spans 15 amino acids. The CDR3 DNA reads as TGTGCCAGCAGACTGACAGGGCCCCTAAGGGAAAAACTGTTTTTT. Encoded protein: CASRLTGPLREKLFF.